A selection of T cell receptor beta chains follows, all from one sample in a study of lymphopenia after photon versus proton radiotherapy. The data were produced by immunoSEQ multiplex PCR, yet TCRdb's version contains in-frame clones alone and is incomplete. The sample shows some 29,000 clones, around 90% of them seen only once. The sample in question was peripheral blood, obtained from a patient treated with proton-based radiotherapy. The receptors derive from a woman aged 55-75 years with cholangiocarcinoma. Some clones in this sample may be carry-over from other donors' samples. Each CDR3 is given with its conserved first and last residue. The D gene is left open where the match is weak. Where a row states a size, it is once, few, many or the class of an expanded clone; other rows omit it.

d_gene: NA
v_gene: TRBV27
j_gene: TRBJ2-1
len: 16
abundance: NA
CDR3nt: TGTGCCAGCAGTTTTAACGACCTGGACCCATACAATGAGCAGTTCTTC
CDR3aa: CASSFNDLDPYNEQFF

d_gene: NA
v_gene: TRBV7-8
j_gene: TRBJ1-5
len: 17
abundance: NA
CDR3nt: TGTGCCACCCAGCTGGGGCCAGGCAGGGCGGGCGGTCAGCCCCAGCATTTT
CDR3aa: CATQLGPGRAGGQPQHF

d_gene: TRBD2
v_gene: TRBV7-9
j_gene: TRBJ2-1
len: 17
abundance: NA
CDR3nt: TGTGCCAGCAGCGCCCAGGGACTAGCGGGAGTAAGCAATGAGCAGTTCTTC
CDR3aa: CASSAQGLAGVSNEQFF

d_gene: NA
v_gene: TRBV6-6
j_gene: TRBJ2-1
len: 16
abundance: NA
CDR3nt: TGTGCCAGCAGTTACTCTGTGGAGATGTTTGCTAATGAGCAGTTCTTC
CDR3aa: CASSYSVEMFANEQFF

d_gene: NA
v_gene: TRBV18
j_gene: TRBJ1-5
len: 13
abundance: NA
CDR3nt: TGTGCCAGCTCAACAGCAGGCAATCAGCCCCAGCATTTT
CDR3aa: CASSTAGNQPQHF

d_gene: TRBD2
v_gene: TRBV12-5
j_gene: TRBJ2-3
len: 16
abundance: NA
CDR3nt: TGTGCTAGTGGTTCGCCCCCTGAGCGGGGGGGCTATACGCAGTATTTT
CDR3aa: CASGSPPERGGYTQYF

d_gene: NA
v_gene: TRBV29-1
j_gene: TRBJ1-3
len: 15
abundance: NA
CDR3nt: TGCAGCGTTGCTATAGCAAGCAGGTCTGGAAACACCATATATTTT
CDR3aa: CSVAIASRSGNTIYF

d_gene: NA
v_gene: TRBV2
j_gene: TRBJ1-6
len: 13
abundance: NA
CDR3nt: TGTGCCAAGCATCAGGGTTATAATTCACCCCTCCACTTT
CDR3aa: CAKHQGYNSPLHF

d_gene: TRBD1
v_gene: TRBV13
j_gene: TRBJ2-5
len: 13
abundance: NA
CDR3nt: TGTGCCAGCAGCCAGACAGGGGGGGAGACCCAGTACTTC
CDR3aa: CASSQTGGETQYF

d_gene: TRBD1
v_gene: TRBV29-1
j_gene: TRBJ1-4
len: 13
abundance: NA
CDR3nt: TGCAGCGTTGGGGCTCAGGGGGATGAAAAACTGTTTTTT
CDR3aa: CSVGAQGDEKLFF

d_gene: NA
v_gene: TRBV15
j_gene: TRBJ1-5
len: 18
abundance: few
CDR3nt: TGTGCCACCAGCAGAGATTCAAATACGGGGGTGGGCAATCAGCCCCAGCATTTT
CDR3aa: CATSRDSNTGVGNQPQHF

d_gene: TRBD2
v_gene: TRBV7-3
j_gene: TRBJ2-1
len: 11
abundance: NA
CDR3nt: TGCGCCAGCAGCGGGAGCAATGAGCAGTTCTTC
CDR3aa: CASSGSNEQFF

d_gene: NA
v_gene: TRBV6-5
j_gene: TRBJ1-2
len: 15
abundance: NA
CDR3nt: TGTGCCAGCACAAATTCCGGGGCAGGAAACTATGGCTACACCTTC
CDR3aa: CASTNSGAGNYGYTF

d_gene: NA
v_gene: TRBV6-5
j_gene: TRBJ2-3
len: 16
abundance: NA
CDR3nt: TGTGCCAGCAGTTACTCTTCCCCTCTCGGTTACGATACGCAGTATTTT
CDR3aa: CASSYSSPLGYDTQYF

d_gene: NA
v_gene: TRBV9
j_gene: TRBJ2-2
len: 13
abundance: NA
CDR3nt: TGTGCCAGCAACGACAAAGGGACCGGGGAGCTGTTTTTT
CDR3aa: CASNDKGTGELFF

d_gene: NA
v_gene: TRBV27
j_gene: TRBJ1-1
len: 13
abundance: NA
CDR3nt: TGTGCCAGCAGTCCCGGAACCGTAAATGAAGCTTTCTTT
CDR3aa: CASSPGTVNEAFF

d_gene: NA
v_gene: TRBV5-1
j_gene: TRBJ1-6
len: 15
abundance: once
CDR3nt: TGCGCCAGCTCCACGGGTGACCGGGGGAATTCACCCCTCCACTTT
CDR3aa: CASSTGDRGNSPLHF

d_gene: TRBD2
v_gene: TRBV15
j_gene: TRBJ2-4
len: 20
abundance: NA
CDR3nt: TGTGCCACCAGCAGAGATGGGCGGCTAGCGGGAGTCTGGGACAAAAACATTCAGTACTTC
CDR3aa: CATSRDGRLAGVWDKNIQYF

d_gene: NA
v_gene: TRBV7-2
j_gene: TRBJ2-1
len: 11
abundance: few
CDR3nt: TGTGCCAGCAGCTTAATCAATGAGCAGTTCTTC
CDR3aa: CASSLINEQFF

d_gene: TRBD2
v_gene: TRBV10-3
j_gene: TRBJ2-7
len: 17
abundance: NA
CDR3nt: TGTGCCATCAGCCCCACCCAGGGACGGGAGGACTCCTACGAGCAGTACTTC
CDR3aa: CAISPTQGREDSYEQYF

d_gene: NA
v_gene: TRBV27
j_gene: TRBJ2-2
len: 14
abundance: NA
CDR3nt: TGTGCCAGCAGTTACAGGCCGAACACCGGGGAGCTGTTTTTT
CDR3aa: CASSYRPNTGELFF

d_gene: NA
v_gene: TRBV7-9
j_gene: TRBJ2-3
len: 13
abundance: NA
CDR3nt: TGTGCCAGCAGCAAAGACAGCCCAGATACGCAGTATTTT
CDR3aa: CASSKDSPDTQYF